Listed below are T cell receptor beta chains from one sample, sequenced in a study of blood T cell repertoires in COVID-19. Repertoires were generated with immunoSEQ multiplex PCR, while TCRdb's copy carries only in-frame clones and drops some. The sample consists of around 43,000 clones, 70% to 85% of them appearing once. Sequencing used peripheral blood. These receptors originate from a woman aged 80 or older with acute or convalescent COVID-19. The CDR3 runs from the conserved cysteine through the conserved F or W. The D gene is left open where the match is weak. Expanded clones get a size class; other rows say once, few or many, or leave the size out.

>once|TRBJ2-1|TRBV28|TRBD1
CASNGDRVRLEQFF
TGTGCCAGCAACGGGGACAGGGTTCGTCTTGAGCAGTTCTTC
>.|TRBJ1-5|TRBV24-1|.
CATQGYGNQPQHF
TGTGCCACCCAGGGTTACGGCAATCAGCCCCAGCATTTT
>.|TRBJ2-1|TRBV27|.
CASSEDFFSYNEQFF
TGTGCCAGCAGTGAGGACTTTTTCTCCTACAATGAGCAGTTCTTC
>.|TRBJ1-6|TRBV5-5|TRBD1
CASSPTDRENSPLHF
TGTGCCAGCAGCCCCACCGACAGGGAAAATTCACCCCTCCACTTT
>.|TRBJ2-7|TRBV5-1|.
CASSLVGREQYF
TGCGCCAGCAGCTTGGTTGGGCGAGAGCAGTACTTC
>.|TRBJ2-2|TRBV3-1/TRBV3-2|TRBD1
CASSLQGTAFPGELFF
TGTGCCAGCAGCTTACAAGGGACAGCCTTCCCCGGGGAGCTGTTTTTT
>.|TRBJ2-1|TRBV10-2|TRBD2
CASRLANDNEQFF
TGCGCCAGTCGACTAGCGAACGACAATGAGCAGTTCTTC
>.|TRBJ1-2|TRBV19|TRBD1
CASRPRQGLNYGYTF
TGTGCCAGTAGGCCGAGACAGGGACTTAACTATGGCTACACCTTC
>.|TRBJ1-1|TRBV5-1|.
CASSSDGGPMNTEAFF
TGCGCCAGCAGCTCGGACGGGGGGCCGATGAACACTGAAGCTTTCTTT
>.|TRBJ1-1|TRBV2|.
CASRQGGAEAFF
TGTGCCAGCAGACAGGGTGGGGCTGAAGCTTTCTTT
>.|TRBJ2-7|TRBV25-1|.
CASSFRAEQYF
TGTGCCAGCAGTTTCAGGGCTGAGCAGTACTTC
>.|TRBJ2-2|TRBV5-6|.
CASSLGGLQLNTGELFF
TGTGCCAGCAGCTTGGGAGGGCTCCAGCTCAACACCGGGGAGCTGTTTTTT
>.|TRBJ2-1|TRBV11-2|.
CASRSEGRAFDEQFF
TGTGCCAGCAGGTCGGAGGGCCGCGCCTTCGATGAGCAGTTCTTC
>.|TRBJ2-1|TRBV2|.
CASRSLTVGNEQFF
TGTGCCAGCAGATCCCTGACAGTTGGCAATGAGCAGTTCTTC
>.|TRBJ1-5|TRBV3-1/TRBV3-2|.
CASSQAGIGQPQHF
TGTGCCAGCAGCCAGGCGGGGATCGGACAGCCCCAGCATTTT
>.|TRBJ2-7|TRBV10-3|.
CAISDRLYEQYF
TGTGCCATCAGTGATAGACTCTACGAGCAGTACTTC
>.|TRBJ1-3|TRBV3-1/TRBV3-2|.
CASSHEGRAGNTIYF
TGTGCCAGCAGCCATGAAGGCAGGGCTGGAAACACCATATATTTT
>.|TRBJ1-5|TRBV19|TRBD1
CASSLGQDNQPQHF
TGTGCCAGTAGTCTAGGACAGGACAATCAGCCCCAGCATTTT
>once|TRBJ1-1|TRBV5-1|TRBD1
CASSKTGTVNTEAFF
TGCGCCAGCAGCAAGACCGGGACAGTGAACACTGAAGCTTTCTTT
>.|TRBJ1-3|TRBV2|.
CASSESRASGNTIYF
TGTGCCAGCAGTGAAAGTCGAGCCTCTGGAAACACCATATATTTT
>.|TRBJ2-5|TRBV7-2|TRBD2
CASSSSGLAGETQYF
TGTGCCAGCAGCTCCTCTGGACTAGCGGGAGAGACCCAGTACTTC
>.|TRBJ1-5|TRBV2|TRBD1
CASKQGGSQPQHF
TGTGCCAGCAAACAGGGGGGAAGTCAGCCCCAGCATTTT
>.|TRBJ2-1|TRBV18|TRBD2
CASGGLAANEQFF
TGTGCCAGCGGAGGACTAGCGGCCAATGAGCAGTTCTTC
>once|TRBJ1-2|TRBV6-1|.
CASSELGYTF
TGTGCCAGCAGTGAATTAGGCTACACCTTC
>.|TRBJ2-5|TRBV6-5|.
CASSYAWTPQETQYF
TGTGCCAGCAGTTACGCCTGGACTCCCCAAGAGACCCAGTACTTC
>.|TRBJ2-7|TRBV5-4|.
CASSLGGNPGIYEQYF
TGTGCCAGCAGCTTAGGTGGCAATCCAGGAATCTACGAGCAGTACTTC
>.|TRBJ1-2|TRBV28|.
CASRPGNYGYTF
TGTGCCAGCAGGCCAGGTAACTATGGCTACACCTTC
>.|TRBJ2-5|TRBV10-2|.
CASSEIVETQYF
TGCGCCAGCAGTGAAATAGTCGAGACCCAGTACTTC
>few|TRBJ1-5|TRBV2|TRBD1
CASSEAQGVYQPQHF
TGTGCCAGCAGTGAAGCTCAGGGGGTTTATCAGCCCCAGCATTTT
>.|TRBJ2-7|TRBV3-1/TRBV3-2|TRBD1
CASSRGPNEQYF
TGTGCCAGCAGCAGGGGGCCAAACGAGCAGTACTTC
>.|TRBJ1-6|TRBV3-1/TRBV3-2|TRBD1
CASSPDGTGYSPLHF
TGTGCCAGCAGCCCAGACGGGACAGGTTATTCACCCCTCCACTTT
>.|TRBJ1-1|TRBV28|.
CASSLWSTVTEAFF
TGTGCCAGCAGTTTATGGTCTACAGTCACTGAAGCTTTCTTT
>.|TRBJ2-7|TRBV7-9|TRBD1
CASSPMGQTSYEQYF
TGTGCCAGCAGCCCCATGGGACAGACTTCCTACGAGCAGTACTTC
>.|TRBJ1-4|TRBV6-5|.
CASRADGTSGEKLFF
TGTGCCAGCAGGGCGGACGGGACTTCGGGTGAAAAACTGTTTTTT
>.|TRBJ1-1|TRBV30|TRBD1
CAWRVQGAGTEAFF
TGTGCCTGGAGAGTACAGGGGGCTGGCACTGAAGCTTTCTTT
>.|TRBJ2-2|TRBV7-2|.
CASSLVEGTTRSGELFF
TGTGCCAGCAGCTTAGTGGAGGGGACCACGAGGTCCGGGGAGCTGTTTTTT
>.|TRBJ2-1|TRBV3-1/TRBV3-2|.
CASSYSGLNNEQFF
TGTGCCAGCAGCTATAGCGGTCTAAACAATGAGCAGTTCTTC
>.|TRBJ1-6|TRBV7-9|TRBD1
CASSFYSPGQGNSPLHF
TGTGCCAGCAGCTTCTACTCACCGGGACAGGGGAATTCACCCCTCCACTTT
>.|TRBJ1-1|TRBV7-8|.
CASSRQDSHTEAFF
TGTGCCAGCAGCCGCCAAGACAGCCACACTGAAGCTTTCTTT
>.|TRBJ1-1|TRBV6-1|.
CASSELWQFATEAFF
TGTGCCAGCAGTGAATTATGGCAGTTTGCTACTGAAGCTTTCTTT
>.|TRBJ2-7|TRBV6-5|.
CASRARNEQYF
TGTGCCAGCAGGGCCCGAAACGAGCAGTACTTC
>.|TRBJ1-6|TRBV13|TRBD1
CASSLLGTGGYNSPLHF
TGTGCCAGCAGCTTATTGGGGACAGGGGGCTATAATTCACCCCTCCACTTT
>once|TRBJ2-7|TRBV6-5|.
CASSTVRAYEQYF
TGTGCCAGCAGTACCGTCCGAGCCTACGAGCAGTACTTC
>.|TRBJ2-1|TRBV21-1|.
CASSKVGTGVRPEQFF
TGTGCCAGCAGCAAAGTAGGGACAGGGGTAAGACCCGAGCAGTTCTTC